This T cell receptor beta chain comes out of a study of OX40 agonist ivuxolimab in advanced cancers. This CDR3 has 11 amino acids. Germline V gene sequence: CDR1 SQVTM, CDR2 ANQGSEA. The table came from immunoSEQ multiplex PCR; TCRdb's copy has only in-frame clones and leaves some out. The sample lists about 30,000 clones; about nine tenths were seen once. Regarding this clone: The junction departs from the called germline gene at one end, perhaps through a read error.

The sample in question was CD4+ or CD8+ T cells sorted from blood, obtained in a trial of the OX40 agonist ivuxolimab. The sequence came from an adult with an advanced solid tumor such as melanoma, head and neck, liver or kidney cancer. The chain combines TRBV29-1 with TRBJ2-3; D perhaps matches TRBD2 (6 bases). The DNA for the CDR3 is TGCAGCGTTGAAGATCGCGGGACGGGGGATTTT. It translates to CSVEDRGTGDF.